This T cell receptor beta chain comes out of a study of human T cells and chemical hapten exposure. About the research overall: Skin on the upper inner arm, about 2 cm by about 2 cm in size, was sensitized with 2% DPC. Doses of diphenylcyclopropenone went to the patients' scalps weekly throughout the approximately 25-week study.

V shed 0 bases and J shed 4 bases, with 12 bases lying between them. Germline V lookup: CDR1 LGHNA, CDR2 YSLEER. The CDR3 extends over 15 amino acids. Time point in this sample: pre-sensitization, week 0. Treatment reported: therapeutic diphenylcyclopropenone sensitization with weekly scalp DPC. This clonotype was counted at least ten times. The antigen remains unidentified. TCRdb reprocessed the RACE reads via MiXCR and lists one record per CDR3 protein. Of about 300,000 distinct CDR3 sequences in the sample, about 5.4% were seen once. Findings and caveats of the study: High-frequency TCRs, those above 1 in 1000, stayed the same after DPC sensitization. Donors were affected by alopecia, so their immune reaction might vary from that of healthy individuals.

The chain uses TRBV4-3 and TRBJ1-2; a weak D match, TRBD1 (5 bases). The receptor comes from a woman aged 18-29 years with alopecia areata. Some clones in this sample may be carry-over from other donors' samples. Sequenced material: whole blood, taken in connection with sensitization to the hapten diphenylcyclopropenone (DPC). CDR3 loop: CASSQELQGIYGYTF. The CDR3 nucleotides are TGCGCCAGCAGCCAAGAGCTGCAGGGTATCTATGGCTACACCTTC.